This T cell receptor (beta chain) stems from a study of cytomegalovirus exposure and HLA in healthy donors. For the study at large: Early released data comprised 80 million to 100 million unique TCRs from HLA-typed donors. Study-wide findings and caveats: Per a prior analysis, the majority of TCR beta V segments were productive roughly 87% or roughly 30% of the time. Reported findings show TCR beta sequences accurately forecast HLA-A and HLA-B alleles in most subjects. There were 160 or so TCR beta chains listed as cytomegalovirus-associated.

PCR used 60 Vbeta primers and 13 Jbeta primers. Data came from immunoSEQ multiplex PCR; TCRdb stores just in-frame clones and leaves some out. The table includes approximately 120,000 clones, 70% to 80% detected once. The CDR3 length is 18 residues. CDR1 is SGHVS, CDR2 FNYEAQ, per germline. The junction had 3 bases not matched to a gene; V was cut back by 0 bases and J by 0 bases. This clone has a handful of counts. Its antigen remains unidentified. The rearrangement uses TRBV7-6 and TRBJ2-6, with TRBD2 identical over 9 bases. The specimen sequenced was PBMCs. This TCR was sampled from a man aged 40-50 years in good health and CMV-seronegative. Here the CDR3 DNA reads TGTGCCAGCAGCTTAGCTGGTAGCGGGGGCTCTGGGGCCAACGTCCTGACTTTC. Translating gives CASSLAGSGGSGANVLTF. The full variable domain, in which reference TRBV7-6 and TRBJ2-6 provide the parts outside the CDR3, is GAGVSQSPRYKVTKRGQDVALRCDPISGHVSLYWYRQALGQGPEFLTYFNYEAQQDKSGLPNDRFSAERPEGSISTLTIQRTEQRDSAMYRCASSLAGSGGSGANVLTFGAGSRLTVL.